The 30 T cell receptor beta chains presented below share a single source sample, sequenced in a study of blood T cell repertoires in COVID-19. The data were produced by immunoSEQ multiplex PCR, yet TCRdb's version contains in-frame clones alone and is incomplete. In the table there are tens of thousands of clones, over 75% of which are singletons. Sequenced sample: peripheral blood. Receptors were obtained from a man older than 75 in a cohort sampled during active COVID-19.

This sequence joins TRBV30 and TRBJ2-1; maybe TRBD2 (7 bases). Germline V lookup: CDR1 GTSNPN, CDR2 SVGIG (reference sequence). The CDR3 runs 15 residues. V lost 1 base and J lost 9, with 19 bases in between. CDR3 in amino acids: CAWSGLPEGEGEQFF. CDR3 in DNA: TGTGCCTGGAGTGGTCTGCCGGAGGGGGAGGGTGAGCAGTTCTTC.

The V call is TRBV3-1 (or the pseudogene TRBV3-2), the J call TRBJ1-5; D perhaps matches TRBD1 (6 bases). Germline-derived CDR1 and CDR2 are LGHDT and YNNKEL (reference sequence). The V and J ends lost 5 bases and 7 bases respectively, with 15 bases between them. This CDR3 has 14 amino acids. CDR3 sequence reads: CASSESQGHQPQHF. The CDR3 nucleotides read TGTGCCAGCAGCGAAAGCCAGGGGCACCAGCCCCAGCATTTT.

The chain combines TRBV7-9 with TRBJ2-1; the D gene is possibly TRBD1 (5 bases). The V and J ends lost 4 bases and 6 bases respectively, with 10 bases between them. Per the germline V gene, CDR1 is SEHNR and CDR2 is FQNEAQ (reference sequence). The CDR3 runs 13 residues. CDR3 nucleotides: TGTGCCAGCAGCTCGGCAGGGTTCAATGAGCAGTTCTTC. The encoded protein is CASSSAGFNEQFF.

The chain joins TRBV5-5 to TRBJ1-3, with D possibly matching TRBD1 (5 bases). The CDR3 consists of 16 residues. Trimming shortened V by 4 bases and J by 0 bases, and 14 bases separated the two germline ends. Germline CDR1 reads SGHKS; CDR2 reads YYEKEE (reference sequence). The CDR3 DNA follows: TGTGCCAGCAGCCCGGGGGGGGGAATCTCTGGAAACACCATATATTTT. It translates to CASSPGGGISGNTIYF. Full variable domain (outside the CDR3, taken from reference TRBV5-5 and TRBJ1-3): DAGVTQSPTHLIKTRGQQVTLRCSPISGHKSVSWYQQVLGQGPQFIFQYYEKEERGRGNFPDRFSARQFPNYSSELNVNALLLGDSALYLCASSPGGGISGNTIYFGEGSWLTVV.

This clone came up once. This rearrangement joins TRBV6-5 to TRBJ2-1; 8 nucleotides line up with TRBD2. Germline V gives CDR1 MNHEY, CDR2 SVGAGI. The CDR3 has 15 amino acids. V was clipped by 4 bases and J by 0 bases; unmatched bases: 2. This chain's CDR3 is CASSLAGSSYNEQFF. The CDR3 DNA reads TGTGCCAGCAGTTTAGCGGGGAGCTCCTACAATGAGCAGTTCTTC.

V gene TRBV18 combines with J gene TRBJ1-2, with 9 bases identical to TRBD1. Losses at the gene ends were 3 bases for V and 4 bases for J; bases not matched to a gene: 6. Germline CDR1 and CDR2: KGHSH and LQKENI. CDR3 length: 15 amino acids. This CDR3 is CASSPLQGAGYGYTF. The CDR3 DNA sequence: TGTGCCAGCTCACCTCTACAGGGGGCGGGCTATGGCTACACCTTC. Full variable domain (missing parts from reference TRBV18 and TRBJ1-2): NAGVMQNPRHLVRRRGQEARLRCSPMKGHSHVYWYRQLPEEGLKFMVYLQKENIIDESGMPKERFSAEFPKEGPSILRIQQVVRGDSAAYFCASSPLQGAGYGYTFGSGTRLTVV.

The chain is built from TRBV19 and TRBJ1-2; TRBD1 matches at 7 bases. The CDR3 length is 16 residues. The trim removed 7 bases at V and 0 bases at J, leaving 11 bases unmatched. Germline V gene sequence: CDR1 LNHDA, CDR2 SQIVND (reference sequence). The CDR3 DNA is TGTGCCAGTACCATTCAATCTGACAGGGCTAACTATGGCTACACCTTC. Its protein product is CASTIQSDRANYGYTF.

This clone was found once. This rearrangement joins TRBV10-3 to TRBJ1-2, with 8 bases matching TRBD1. This CDR3 spans 15 amino acids. Germline trimming cut 6 bases from V and 2 bases from J; bases unmatched to any gene: 8. The germline gives CDR1 ENHRY, CDR2 SYGVKD. CDR3 in DNA: TGTGCCATCAGGATAACACAGGGGGAAAACTATGGCTACACCTTC. Translating gives CAIRITQGENYGYTF.

CDR3 sequence reads: CASSERGNNEQFF. The DNA for the CDR3 is TGTGCCAGCAGTGAAAGGGGAAACAATGAGCAGTTCTTC. The J gene is TRBJ2-1, the V gene TRBV2; TRBD1 might be the D (5 bases). This CDR3 region has 13 residues. The germline CDR1 and CDR2 sequences are SNHLY and FYNNEI. Trimming left V 2 bases short and J 5 bases short, with 7 bases between.

This chain connects TRBV6-4 to TRBJ2-1, with TRBD2 identical over 10 bases. CDR1 is MRHNA and CDR2 is SNTAGT in the germline V gene. V lost 4 bases, J lost 4 bases, and 7 bases stayed unmatched. CDR3 length equals 16 residues. Here the CDR3 reads CASSALAGGLYNEQFF. The CDR3 DNA reads as TGTGCCAGCAGTGCTTTAGCGGGGGGACTTTACAATGAGCAGTTCTTC.

This chain links TRBV19 with TRBJ1-5, with 8 bases fitting TRBD1. Germline assignment: CDR1 LNHDA and CDR2 SQIVND (reference sequence). The CDR3 has 14 residues. With 3 bases clipped from V and 6 bases from J, the junction kept 4 bases outside the gene matches. The CDR3 region is CASSIGQGRQPQHF. Written as DNA, the CDR3 is TGTGCCAGTAGTATCGGACAGGGCCGTCAGCCCCAGCATTTT.

The chain joins TRBV27 to TRBJ2-1; 9 bases are shared with TRBD2. V was clipped by 6 bases and J by 8 bases; unmatched bases: 11. The V gene's germline CDR1 is MNHEY and CDR2 SMNVEV (reference sequence). The CDR3 sequence is 15 residues long. The CDR3 protein is CASSQGNSGSHEQFF. DNA for the CDR3: TGTGCCAGCAGCCAGGGTAATAGCGGGAGCCATGAGCAGTTCTTC.

CDR3 sequence (DNA): TGCGCCAGCAGGAAGGGACAGGGAAGCACAGATACGCAGTATTTT. Translation gives CASRKGQGSTDTQYF. The rearrangement links TRBV10-1 to TRBJ2-3; 9 bases are shared with TRBD1. CDR1 and CDR2 (germline): WNHNN, SYGVQD (reference sequence). With 6 bases clipped from V and 0 bases from J, the junction kept 4 bases outside the gene matches. The CDR3 has 15 amino acids.

V and J are TRBV5-1 and TRBJ2-7; perhaps TRBD2 as D (6 bases). Germline CDR1 SGHRS, CDR2 YFSETQ. The ends were cut back, 0 bases at V and 7 bases at J, with 11 bases in the middle. The CDR3 is 13 amino acids. The CDR3 is CASSLGLEGEQYF. CDR3 in DNA: TGCGCCAGCAGCTTGGGACTAGAGGGGGAGCAGTACTTC.

The rearrangement joins TRBV30 to TRBJ2-7; 7 bases fit TRBD2. CDR3 length: 14 residues. V trimming: 4 bases; J trimming: 5 bases; junction bases outside the gene matches: 11. CDR1 and CDR2 (germline): GTSNPN, SVGIG (reference sequence). CDR3 sequence: CAWTPGGSWDEQYF. The CDR3 DNA reads as TGTGCCTGGACCCCGGGGGGTAGTTGGGACGAGCAGTACTTC. Filled out from reference TRBV30 and TRBJ2-7, the complete variable domain reads SQTIHQWPATLVQPVGSPLSLECTVEGTSNPNLYWYRQAAGRGLQLLFYSVGIGQISSEVPQNLSASRPQDRQFILSSKKLLLSDSGFYLCAWTPGGSWDEQYFGPGTRLTVT.

The chain has TRBV18 and TRBJ1-2, with 7 bases lining up with TRBD1. The CDR3 has 13 residues. The trim removed 3 bases at V and 4 bases at J, leaving 2 bases unmatched. CDR1 and CDR2 (germline): KGHSH, LQKENI. For the CDR3, the DNA is TGTGCCAGCTCACCGACAGGGTCCTATGGCTACACCTTC. Amino acids: CASSPTGSYGYTF. The variable domain in full, with the rest retrieved from reference TRBV18 and TRBJ1-2, is NAGVMQNPRHLVRRRGQEARLRCSPMKGHSHVYWYRQLPEEGLKFMVYLQKENIIDESGMPKERFSAEFPKEGPSILRIQQVVRGDSAAYFCASSPTGSYGYTFGSGTRLTVV.

This clone has a handful of counts. The rearrangement links TRBV19 to TRBJ1-5; 12 bases match TRBD1. The ends lost 5 bases at V and 4 bases at J; junction bases unmatched: 6. The CDR3 spans 16 residues. Germline assignment: CDR1 LNHDA and CDR2 SQIVND (reference sequence). CDR3 DNA sequence: TGTGCCAGTAGTCCGGGGACAGGGGGCCGGAATCAGCCCCAGCATTTT. Its translation is CASSPGTGGRNQPQHF.

This clone appeared a few times. The chain joins TRBV5-4 to TRBJ1-2, with D possibly being TRBD1 (6 bases). Trimming removed 7 bases at V and 4 bases at J, with 14 bases between. The CDR3 contains 13 residues. Germline loops: CDR1 SGHNT, CDR2 YYREEE (reference sequence). This CDR3 reads CASGTTGPYGYTF. Written as DNA, the CDR3 is TGTGCCAGCGGCACCACAGGGCCCTATGGCTACACCTTC. The full variable domain, rest sourced from reference TRBV5-4 and TRBJ1-2, is ETGVTQSPTHLIKTRGQQVTLRCSSQSGHNTVSWYQQALGQGPQFIFQYYREEENGRGNFPPRFSGLQFPNYSSELNVNALELDDSALYLCASGTTGPYGYTFGSGTRLTVV.

The chain links TRBV3-1 (or the pseudogene TRBV3-2) to TRBJ1-3; weak D call: TRBD1 (5 bases). Germline V gene lookup returns CDR1 LGHDT and CDR2 YNNKEL (reference sequence). The CDR3 loop spans 16 amino acids. V was trimmed by 0 bases and J by 0 bases, leaving 9 bases between them. The CDR3 is CASSQEGGPSGNTIYF. The DNA of the CDR3 is TGTGCCAGCAGCCAAGAGGGGGGTCCCTCTGGAAACACCATATATTTT.

This rearrangement joins TRBV10-3 to TRBJ1-2, with D unresolved. Germline CDR1 ENHRY, CDR2 SYGVKD. The V gene lost 2 bases and the J gene lost 4 bases, with 11 bases spanning the gap. The CDR3 has 14 amino acids. CDR3 loop: CAISEGADGYGYTF. The CDR3 nucleotides read TGTGCCATCAGTGAGGGCGCGGATGGCTATGGCTACACCTTC.

V is TRBV6-2 or TRBV6-3 and J is TRBJ2-1, with 7 nucleotides matching TRBD1. This CDR3 contains 17 residues. V was clipped by 6 bases and J by 0 bases; unmatched bases: 11. Germline loops: CDR1 MNHEY, CDR2 SVGEGT. CDR3 sequence (DNA): TGTGCCAGCAGCTCATTTCCGGGACAGCCCTCCTACAATGAGCAGTTCTTC. Translation gives CASSSFPGQPSYNEQFF.

The V and J genes are TRBV18 and TRBJ2-7, with 10 bases identical to TRBD1. V shed 4 bases and J 7 bases; nucleotides not matched to a gene: 4. The CDR3 is 13 residues long. The germline CDR1 and CDR2 sequences are KGHSH and LQKENI. As DNA, the CDR3 is TGTGCCAGCTCACAAGACAGGGGGCAGGAGCAGTACTTC. Protein: CASSQDRGQEQYF.

The gene calls are TRBV6-6 and TRBJ1-2, with 10 bases lining up with TRBD1. This CDR3 is 15 amino acids long. J lost 4 bases, V lost 8 bases, and 10 bases had no gene match. The V gene's germline CDR1 is MNHNY and CDR2 SVGAGI (reference sequence). The CDR3 reads CASHVRQGASYGYTF. The CDR3 DNA follows: TGTGCCAGCCACGTCAGACAGGGGGCGAGCTATGGCTACACCTTC.

This chain connects TRBV29-1 to TRBJ1-2; maybe TRBD1 (6 bases). CDR1 and CDR2 from the germline V gene are SQVTM and ANQGSEA. The CDR3 covers 13 residues. Trimming left V 4 bases short and J 2 bases short, with 11 bases between. The CDR3 is CSVATGPNYGYTF. The CDR3 DNA follows: TGCAGCGTTGCCACAGGGCCAAACTATGGCTACACCTTC.

The chain uses TRBV4-2 and TRBJ2-1, with TRBD2 matching over 8 bases. The CDR3 runs 16 residues. Germline values: CDR1 LGHNA, CDR2 YNFKEQ. With V trimmed by 3 bases and J by 6 bases, 10 bases remained unmatched. The CDR3 DNA reads as TGTGCCAGCAGCCAGATTACTAGCGGCCTACGCAATGAGCAGTTCTTC. It codes for CASSQITSGLRNEQFF.

The chain carries TRBV3-1 (or the pseudogene TRBV3-2) and TRBJ2-7; maybe TRBD2 (6 bases). The germline V gene encodes CDR1 LGHDT and CDR2 YNNKEL (reference sequence). Trimming shortened V by 2 bases and J by 0 bases, and 23 bases separated the two germline ends. This CDR3 is built from 19 residues. CDR3 DNA: TGTGCCAGCAGCCAATCGCTGGACACAAAGGGACTTTTCTCCTACGAGCAGTACTTC. It is translated as CASSQSLDTKGLFSYEQYF.

This sequence joins TRBV30 and TRBJ1-6; tentative D call: TRBD1 (5 bases). This CDR3 is built from 15 residues. Trimming shortened V by 4 bases and J by 1 base, and 11 bases separated the two germline ends. Germline CDR1 is GTSNPN and CDR2 is SVGIG (reference sequence). The CDR3 is CAWTRVGSYNSPLHF. The CDR3 coding sequence is TGTGCCTGGACCAGGGTCGGGTCCTATAATTCACCCCTCCACTTT.

For this clone: Other nucleotide sequences in the sample specify the same CDR3. The DNA of the CDR3 is TGCGCCAGCAGCCTGGACAGTTCCACAGATACGCAGTATTTT. Protein: CASSLDSSTDTQYF. The chain has TRBV5-1 and TRBJ2-3, with D maybe TRBD1 (6 bases). Trimming cost V 4 bases and J 2 bases, with 11 bases left between them. The CDR3 is 14 residues long. Germline V lookup: CDR1 SGHRS, CDR2 YFSETQ. Full variable domain (missing parts from reference TRBV5-1 and TRBJ2-3): KAGVTQTPRYLIKTRGQQVTLSCSPISGHRSVSWYQQTPGQGLQFLFEYFSETQRNKGNFPGRFSGRQFSNSRSEMNVSTLELGDSALYLCASSLDSSTDTQYFGPGTRLTVL.

The J gene is TRBJ2-3, the V gene TRBV24-1, with 7 bases aligning to TRBD1. The CDR3 loop spans 15 amino acids. From germline, CDR1 is KGHDR and CDR2 SFDVKD. Germline trimming cut 5 bases from V and 4 bases from J; bases unmatched to any gene: 8. The CDR3 spells CATSGIQGMADTQYF. The CDR3 DNA sequence: TGTGCCACCAGTGGCATACAGGGGATGGCAGATACGCAGTATTTT.

This chain joins TRBV7-2 and TRBJ2-5, with 10 nucleotides matching TRBD2. The CDR3 extends over 16 amino acids. CDR1 SGHTA and CDR2 FQGNSA come from the germline V gene. Trimming took 3 bases from V and 5 from J; bases not matched to a gene: 9. CDR3 in amino acids: CASSFRVAGGRETQYF. CDR3 coding DNA: TGTGCCAGCAGCTTCCGGGTAGCGGGGGGCAGGGAGACCCAGTACTTC.